The 6 T cell receptor beta chains presented below share a single source sample, sequenced in a study of T cells after yellow fever vaccination. TCRdb re-called the 5' RACE reads with MiXCR, one entry per CDR3 protein. The sample includes about 580,000 distinct CDR3 sequences, around a sixth of them seen just once. The source was PBMCs, collected about 5 days after the first yellow fever vaccination. Receptors originate from a man aged 18 to 29 who received the YFV17D yellow fever vaccine.

The V gene is TRBV29-1, the J gene TRBJ2-3; D is unclear. CDR1 is SQVTM and CDR2 is ANQGSEA in the germline V gene. V lost 8 bases, J lost 3 bases, and 3 bases lay in between. This CDR3 spans 9 amino acids. This CDR3 is CSTTDTQYF. CDR3 nucleotide sequence: TGCAGCACAACAGATACGCAGTATTTT.

Comment on this clonotype: One junction end does not reproduce the germline sequence, and a read error may be involved. The chain uses TRBV6-1 and TRBJ2-5; perhaps D is TRBD1 or TRBD2 (5 bases each). CDR3 length equals 18 residues. From germline, CDR1 is MNHNS and CDR2 SASEGT. This chain's CDR3 is CASRRPSRGGGSQETPYF. As DNA, the CDR3 is TGTGCCAGCCGTCGCCCGTCCCGGGGCGGCGGATCACAAGAGACCCCGTACTTC.

The V call is TRBV6-5, the J call TRBJ1-1; 7 bases are a match to TRBD1. Germline V lookup: CDR1 MNHEY, CDR2 SVGAGI. CDR3 length: 15 amino acids. V lost 0 bases to trimming and J lost 5 bases; unmatched junction nucleotides: 6. Here the CDR3 reads CASSYSGSGGTEAFF. In DNA, the CDR3 is TGTGCCAGCAGTTACTCGGGGTCAGGGGGAACTGAAGCTTTCTTT.

The chain's CDR3 is CASSPLSGIPNEQFF. DNA for the CDR3: TGCGCCAGCAGCCCCCTTTCTGGGATTCCCAATGAGCAGTTCTTC. The chain combines TRBV5-1 with TRBJ2-1; no definite D call. Looked up from germline, CDR1 is SGHRS and CDR2 is YFSETQ. Trimming shortened V by 4 bases and J by 6 bases, and 17 bases separated the two germline ends. This CDR3 comprises 15 residues.

This clonotype was picked up one time. The chain carries TRBV29-1 and TRBJ2-5, with TRBD1 matching over 8 bases. Germline loops: CDR1 SQVTM, CDR2 ANQGSEA. The CDR3 runs to 21 residues. V gave up 5 bases and J gave up 0 bases; unmatched junction bases: 26. The CDR3 bases are TGCAGCGTTTCACCCTCCACCGGGACAGGTCCAGGACAGCCAAACCAAGAGACCCAGTACTTC. This codes for CSVSPSTGTGPGQPNQETQYF.

The genes are TRBV5-1 and TRBJ2-7; perhaps TRBD2 as D (5 bases). V was pared by 3 bases and J by 7 bases, with 20 bases between. The germline V gene has CDR1 SGHRS and CDR2 YFSETQ. This CDR3 has 15 residues. This chain's CDR3 is CASSSKGEGLREQYF. CDR3 nucleotide sequence: TGCGCCAGCAGCTCGAAGGGTGAGGGCCTTAGGGAGCAGTACTTC.